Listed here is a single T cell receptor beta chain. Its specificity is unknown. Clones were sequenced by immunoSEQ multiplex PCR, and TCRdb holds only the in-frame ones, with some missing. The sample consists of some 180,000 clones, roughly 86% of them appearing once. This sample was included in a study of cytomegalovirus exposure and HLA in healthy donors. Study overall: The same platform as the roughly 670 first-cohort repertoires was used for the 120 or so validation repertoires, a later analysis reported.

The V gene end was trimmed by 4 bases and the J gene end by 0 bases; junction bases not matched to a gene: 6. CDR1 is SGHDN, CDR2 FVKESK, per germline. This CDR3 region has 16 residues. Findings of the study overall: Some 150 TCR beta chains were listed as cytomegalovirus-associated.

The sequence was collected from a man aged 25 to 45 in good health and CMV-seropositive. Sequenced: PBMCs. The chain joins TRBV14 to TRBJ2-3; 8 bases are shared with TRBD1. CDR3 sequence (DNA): TGTGCCAGCAGCCCGACAGGGGTGTCTAGCACAGATACGCAGTATTTT. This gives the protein CASSPTGVSSTDTQYF.